This T cell receptor beta chain originates from a study of blood T cell repertoires in COVID-19. Looking at the study overall: Researchers got acute and convalescent COVID-19 samples from the United States, Italy and Spain. T cells, B-cell-depleted T cells, or PBMCs provided the cDNA or gDNA that served as material.

The CDR3 has 16 amino acids. V trimming: 5 bases; J trimming: 0 bases; junction bases outside the gene matches: 6. The germline V gene has CDR1 SGHTA and CDR2 FQGTGA. Original processing methods: Scientists estimated how many nucleated cells there were by amplifying reference gene primers. Sequencing used immunoSEQ multiplex PCR; TCRdb keeps in-frame clones, though not all of them. The DNA was the basis for D and trimming; V, J and clone size are from that table. This table holds some 270,000 clones, less than 90% found once. The V and J genes are TRBV7-3 and TRBJ2-1; 8 bases fit TRBD1. This TCR was sampled from a woman aged 35 to 49 who had recovered from COVID-19. Source material: peripheral blood. In DNA, the CDR3 is TGTGCCAGCAGCCCCGTAGGGACAGGCTCCTACAATGAGCAGTTCTTC. Its protein product is CASSPVGTGSYNEQFF.